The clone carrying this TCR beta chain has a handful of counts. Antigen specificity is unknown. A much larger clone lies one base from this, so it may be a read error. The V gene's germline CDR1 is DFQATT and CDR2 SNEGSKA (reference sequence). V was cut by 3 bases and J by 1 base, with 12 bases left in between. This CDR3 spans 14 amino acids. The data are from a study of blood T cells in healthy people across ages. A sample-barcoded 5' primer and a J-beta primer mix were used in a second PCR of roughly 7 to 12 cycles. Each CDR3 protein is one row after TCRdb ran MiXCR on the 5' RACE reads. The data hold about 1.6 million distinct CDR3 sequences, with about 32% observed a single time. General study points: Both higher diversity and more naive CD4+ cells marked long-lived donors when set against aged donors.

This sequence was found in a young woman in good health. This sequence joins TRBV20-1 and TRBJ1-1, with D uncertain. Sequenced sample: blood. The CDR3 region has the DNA TGCAGTGCTAGTGGGGTGGTGGCGAACACTGAAGCTTTCTTT. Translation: CSASGVVANTEAFF.